This TCR beta chain was identified during a study of T cells in Graves' hyperthyroidism and ophthalmopathy. This clonotype was detected many times. This CDR3 has 16 residues. Germline V gives CDR1 LGHDT, CDR2 YNNKEL (reference sequence). V lost 7 bases to trimming and J lost 7 bases, with 25 bases between them. The investigators amplified TCR beta CDR3 regions from RNA transcripts. First-round RT-PCR targeting the TCR CDR3 was performed with the HTBI primer set. TCRdb redid the calling of the multiplex PCR reads with MiXCR, one entry per CDR3 protein. The profile shows about 180,000 distinct CDR3 sequences, about a tenth of them singletons.

V is TRBV3-1 and J is TRBJ1-2; D gene uncertain. Sequencing was done on a sample of blood. The clonotype comes from a woman aged 18-35 years with Graves' hyperthyroidism that later progressed to Graves' ophthalmopathy. The CDR3 region is CASTPRLGYLNLGYTF. Here the CDR3 DNA reads TGTGCCAGCACCCCTCGACTGGGCTACTTAAATCTTGGCTACACCTTC.